This is a list of T cell receptor beta chains from one sample in a study of T-cell reconstitution after alpha-beta-depleted transplantation in children. TCRdb redid the calling of the PCR reads with MiXCR, one entry per CDR3 protein. This table has roughly 100,000 distinct CDR3 sequences, around 6% appearing once. The sequencing used PBMCs, mostly from graft donor cells, collected 60 days after TCRalphabeta/CD19-depleted stem cell transplant. The source is a female patient aged 2-10 years who had a stem cell transplant for Fanconi anemia, so the T cells may come from the graft donor. CDR3s include the opening cysteine and the closing phenylalanine or tryptophan. D genes are given only for firm matches. Some rows have no size entry. The others give once, few or many, or a class for an expanded clone.

V gene	D gene	clone size	J gene	CDR3 protein	CDR3 DNA
TRBV27	TRBD1	many	TRBJ1-5	CASRWTGGSQPQHF	TGTGCCAGCAGGTGGACAGGGGGCTCTCAGCCCCAGCATTTT
TRBV9	.	.	TRBJ2-7	CASSVEGQGFYEQYF	TGTGCCAGCAGCGTAGAGGGGCAGGGGTTCTACGAGCAGTACTTC
TRBV5-1	.	few	TRBJ2-7	CASSSEFYEQYF	TGCGCCAGCAGCTCGGAATTCTACGAGCAGTACTTC
TRBV6-2/TRBV6-3	.	many	TRBJ2-5	CASSIWDSKRTQYF	TGTGCCAGCAGCATTTGGGACTCCAAGAGGACCCAGTACTTC
TRBV12-3/TRBV12-4	.	many	TRBJ1-1	CASSSFGGAYTEAFF	TGTGCCAGCAGTAGTTTCGGGGGGGCGTACACTGAAGCTTTCTTT
TRBV27	.	many	TRBJ1-2	CASSPTPALYGYTF	TGTGCCAGCAGTCCTACCCCAGCGCTCTATGGCTACACCTTC
TRBV12-3/TRBV12-4	TRBD1	few	TRBJ1-2	CASRDRGPGYGYTF	TGTGCCAGCAGGGACAGGGGGCCGGGCTATGGCTACACCTTC
TRBV19	.	.	TRBJ2-3	CASSLAEDTQYF	TGTGCCAGTAGCTTAGCGGAAGATACGCAGTATTTT
TRBV5-1	TRBD1	many	TRBJ1-1	CASSFTLTGGGGEAFF	TGCGCCAGCAGCTTCACCCTTACAGGGGGCGGGGGTGAAGCTTTCTTT
TRBV7-2	TRBD2	many	TRBJ2-3	CASSQLAGASTDTQYF	TGTGCCAGCAGCCAGCTAGCGGGGGCCAGCACAGATACGCAGTATTTT
TRBV29-1	.	many	TRBJ2-2	CSVGTGRRGTDTGELFF	TGCAGCGTTGGGACAGGACGGCGGGGAACGGACACCGGGGAGCTGTTTTTT
TRBV12-3/TRBV12-4	.	many	TRBJ2-2	CASSPRGTGELFF	TGTGCCAGCAGTCCCCGGGGTACCGGGGAGCTGTTTTTT
TRBV20-1	TRBD1	.	TRBJ2-6	CSAYLGQGAAGANVLTF	TGCAGTGCCTATCTGGGACAGGGGGCAGCTGGGGCCAACGTCCTGACTTTC
TRBV5-1	.	few	TRBJ2-1	CASSGNDNEQFF	TGCGCCAGCAGCGGGAATGATAATGAGCAGTTCTTC
TRBV5-6	TRBD2	many	TRBJ2-2	CASSLGSGSNTGELFF	TGTGCCAGCAGCTTGGGTAGCGGGTCGAACACCGGGGAGCTGTTTTTT
TRBV7-2	.	many	TRBJ2-2	CASSKDSIVHGELFF	TGTGCCAGCAGCAAAGATAGTATCGTCCACGGGGAGCTGTTTTTT
TRBV30	.	many	TRBJ2-5	CAWSLGRYQETQYF	TGTGCCTGGAGTCTCGGACGGTACCAAGAGACCCAGTACTTC
TRBV20-1	TRBD2	.	TRBJ2-1	CSSTSGLARFDEQFF	TGCAGCTCGACCTCGGGACTAGCCAGGTTCGATGAGCAGTTCTTC
TRBV2	.	.	TRBJ1-5	CAFCSNRQGSPFNQPQHF	TGTGCCTTCTGTTCAAACCGTCAGGGCTCCCCCTTCAATCAGCCCCAGCATTTT
TRBV28	.	many	TRBJ1-2	CASSLGRFPFYGYTF	TGTGCCAGCAGTTTAGGCAGGTTCCCGTTCTATGGCTACACCTTC
TRBV5-1	TRBD2	many	TRBJ2-1	CASSSGEGLAGGNEQFF	TGCGCCAGCAGTTCGGGGGAAGGACTAGCGGGAGGGAATGAGCAGTTCTTC
TRBV20-1	TRBD1	few	TRBJ2-7	CSADDRGDEQYF	TGCAGTGCTGACGACAGGGGGGACGAGCAGTACTTC
TRBV20-1	.	few	TRBJ1-6	CSAGGAGNSPLHF	TGCAGTGCTGGGGGGGCGGGTAATTCACCCCTCCACTTT
TRBV20-1	.	many	TRBJ1-5	CSAELENQPQHF	TGCAGTGCTGAGCTTGAGAATCAGCCCCAGCATTTT
TRBV9	TRBD2	few	TRBJ2-1	CASSVEVGGGAGEQFF	TGTGCCAGCAGCGTAGAGGTTGGCGGGGGGGCTGGTGAGCAGTTCTTC
TRBV7-2	TRBD2	.	TRBJ2-3	CASSLGLAGGWDTQYF	TGTGCCAGCAGCTTAGGACTAGCGGGGGGGTGGGATACGCAGTATTTT
TRBV5-1	.	many	TRBJ2-5	CASSLAQETQYF	TGCGCCAGCAGCTTGGCCCAAGAGACCCAGTACTTC
TRBV6-4	TRBD2	few	TRBJ2-3	CASSDSNSAGGTQYF	TGTGCCAGCAGTGACTCGAATTCTGCGGGGGGTACGCAGTATTTT
TRBV25-1	.	many	TRBJ2-7	CASSESSGSYEQYF	TGTGCCAGCAGTGAATCATCAGGGTCCTACGAGCAGTACTTC